This TCR beta chain was sequenced for a study of blood T cell repertoires in COVID-19. Trimming took off 3 bases at V and 1 base at J, with 10 bases between the two ends. This CDR3 contains 15 residues. CDR1 and CDR2 from the germline V gene are MDHEN and SYDVKM. Method: immunoSEQ multiplex PCR; TCRdb's copy keeps in-frame clones and lacks some. The sample shows 200,000 to 250,000 clones, around 85% of them seen only once. This chain uses TRBV28 with TRBJ1-5; D ambiguous. The sample consisted of peripheral blood. The TCR sequence derives from an older woman with COVID-19, enrolled during active disease. Here the CDR3 reads CASSFQATSNQPQHF. The CDR3 nucleotides are TGTGCCAGCAGTTTCCAGGCCACCAGCAATCAGCCCCAGCATTTT.